This T cell receptor (beta chain) was sequenced in a study of blood T cell repertoires in COVID-19 (dated by TCRdb to about 2020). For the wider study: The collaborator samples originated in the United States, Italy and Spain and spanned the acute and convalescent phases of COVID-19. Samples were obtained from the ongoing ImmuneRACE study (first 160 participants) and from 950 to 1,500 subjects provided by 6 global collaborators. Sample metadata almost always included a de-identified subject ID, COVID-19 status, age in years and sex. The material from the prospective study consisted of cDNA or gDNA derived from T cells, B-cell-depleted T cells, or PBMCs. The repertoires were released in a freely available public database meant as a resource for research on the immune response to SARS-CoV-2. Where HLA class I and class II types were available, the types were taken from metadata supplied by the sample provider, not from assay-based typing. The dataset comprised deeply sampled blood TCRbeta repertoires from subjects exposed to, actively infected with, or recovered from COVID-19.

Each collaborating institution followed its own protocols to collect whole blood in K2EDTA tubes. For TCRbeta analysis, collaborator samples were shipped as frozen whole blood, as isolated PBMCs, or as DNA extracted from either sample type. CDR1 and CDR2 (ENHRY, SYGVKD) derive from the germline V gene. Unmatched junction bases come to 2, with V trimmed by 2 bases and J by 4 bases. The CDR3 measures 13 amino acids from cysteine to phenylalanine. The sequence is cut down to CDR3 DNA, 39 bases in frame from base 1. The paper's findings and limits, for the study overall: Clinical and demographic metadata were provided uncurated, with the amount varying by source and participant.

The immunoSEQ Assay, a bias-controlled multiplex PCR, was used to amplify TCRbeta CDR3 regions from genomic DNA. In the authors' own workflow: Nucleated cell counts per sample were estimated from amplification of reference gene primers within the assay. Sequence reads were collapsed and filtered to measure the absolute abundance of every unique TCRbeta CDR3 rearrangement. Productive Simpson clonality was computed per sample as the square root of Simpson's diversity index over productive rearrangements. The clones in this table, taken by TCRdb from immuneACCESS, are in-frame only. Not every clone is retained; where verified, under half of the shortfall comes from an unresolved V gene, and the cause of the rest is unknown. V, J and clone size were drawn from that table, and D and trimming were deduced from the DNA. This sample is represented by 300,000 to 450,000 clones; around 84% of them were singletons. The ten top clones hold approximately 3.6% of the sample.

About this clone itself: Its recognized antigen is unknown. No base qualities exist here, and no much larger clone lies one base off it.

The sequence derives from a woman aged 18-29 years with acute or convalescent COVID-19. What was sequenced was peripheral blood. The V and J segments used are TRBV10-3 and TRBJ2-7, with 7 bases in between that match TRBD2. The nucleotide sequence reads as follows: TGTGCCATCAGTGAGACGGGGGGATACGAGCAGTACTTC. This encodes CAISETGGYEQYF.